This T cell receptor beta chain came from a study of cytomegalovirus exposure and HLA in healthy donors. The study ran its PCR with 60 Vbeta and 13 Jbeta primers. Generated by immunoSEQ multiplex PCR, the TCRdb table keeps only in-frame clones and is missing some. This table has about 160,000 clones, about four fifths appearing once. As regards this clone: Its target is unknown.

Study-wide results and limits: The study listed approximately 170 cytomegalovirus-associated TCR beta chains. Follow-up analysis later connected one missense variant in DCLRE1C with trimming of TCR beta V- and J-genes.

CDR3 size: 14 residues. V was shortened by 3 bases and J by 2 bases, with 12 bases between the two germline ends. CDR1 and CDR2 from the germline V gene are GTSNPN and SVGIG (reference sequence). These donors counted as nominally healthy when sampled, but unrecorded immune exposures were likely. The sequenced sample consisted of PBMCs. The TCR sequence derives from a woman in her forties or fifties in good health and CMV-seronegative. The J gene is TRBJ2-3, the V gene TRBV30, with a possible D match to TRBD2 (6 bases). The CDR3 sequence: CAWRGRDFTDTQYF. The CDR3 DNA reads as TGTGCCTGGAGAGGGCGGGACTTCACAGATACGCAGTATTTT.